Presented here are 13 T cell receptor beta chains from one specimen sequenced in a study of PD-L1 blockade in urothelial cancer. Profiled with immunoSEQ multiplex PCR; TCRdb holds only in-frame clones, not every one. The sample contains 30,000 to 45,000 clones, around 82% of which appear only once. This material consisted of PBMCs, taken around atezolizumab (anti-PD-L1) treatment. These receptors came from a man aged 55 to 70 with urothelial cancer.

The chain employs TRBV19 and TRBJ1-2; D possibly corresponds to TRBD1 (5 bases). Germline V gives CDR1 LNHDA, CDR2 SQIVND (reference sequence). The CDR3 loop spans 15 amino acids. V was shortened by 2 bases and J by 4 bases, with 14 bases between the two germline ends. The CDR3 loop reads CASSIFAGPIYGYTF. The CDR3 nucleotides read TGTGCCAGTAGTATATTTGCGGGACCGATCTATGGCTACACCTTC.

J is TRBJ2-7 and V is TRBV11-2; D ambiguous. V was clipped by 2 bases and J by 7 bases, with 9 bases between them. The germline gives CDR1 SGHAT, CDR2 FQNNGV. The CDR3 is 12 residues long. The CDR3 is CASSLQSREQYF. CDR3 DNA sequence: TGTGCCAGCAGCTTACAATCACGGGAGCAGTACTTC. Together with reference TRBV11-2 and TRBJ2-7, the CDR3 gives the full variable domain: EAGVAQSPRYKIIEKRQSVAFWCNPISGHATLYWYQQILGQGPKLLIQFQNNGVVDDSQLPKDRFSAERLKGVDSTLKIQPAKLEDSAVYLCASSLQSREQYFGPGTRLTVT.

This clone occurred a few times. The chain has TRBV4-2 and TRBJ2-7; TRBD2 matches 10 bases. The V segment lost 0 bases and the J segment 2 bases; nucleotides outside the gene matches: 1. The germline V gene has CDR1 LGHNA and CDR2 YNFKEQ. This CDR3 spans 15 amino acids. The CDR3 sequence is CASSQELAGTYEQYF. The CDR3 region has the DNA TGTGCCAGCAGCCAAGAACTAGCGGGGACCTACGAGCAGTACTTC.

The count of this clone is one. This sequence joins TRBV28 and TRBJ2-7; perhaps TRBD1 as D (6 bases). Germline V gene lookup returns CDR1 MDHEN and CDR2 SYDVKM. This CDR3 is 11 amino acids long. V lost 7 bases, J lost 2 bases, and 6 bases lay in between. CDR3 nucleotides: TGTGCCAGCAACAGGGCCTACGAGCAGTACTTC. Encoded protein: CASNRAYEQYF.

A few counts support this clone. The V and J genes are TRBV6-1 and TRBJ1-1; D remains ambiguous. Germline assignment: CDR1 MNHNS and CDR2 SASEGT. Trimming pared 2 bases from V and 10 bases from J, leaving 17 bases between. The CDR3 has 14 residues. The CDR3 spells CASSESGRKGGAFF. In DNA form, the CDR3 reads TGTGCCAGCAGTGAATCCGGTCGTAAGGGAGGAGCTTTCTTT.

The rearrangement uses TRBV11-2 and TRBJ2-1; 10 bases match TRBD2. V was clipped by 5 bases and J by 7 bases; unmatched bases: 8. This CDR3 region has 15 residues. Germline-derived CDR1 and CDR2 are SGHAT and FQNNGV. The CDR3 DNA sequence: TGTGCCAGCAGCCCCAGCGGGGGGGCGCGGAATGAGCAGTTCTTC. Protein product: CASSPSGGARNEQFF. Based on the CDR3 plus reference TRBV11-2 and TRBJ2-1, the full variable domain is EAGVAQSPRYKIIEKRQSVAFWCNPISGHATLYWYQQILGQGPKLLIQFQNNGVVDDSQLPKDRFSAERLKGVDSTLKIQPAKLEDSAVYLCASSPSGGARNEQFFGPGTRLTVL.

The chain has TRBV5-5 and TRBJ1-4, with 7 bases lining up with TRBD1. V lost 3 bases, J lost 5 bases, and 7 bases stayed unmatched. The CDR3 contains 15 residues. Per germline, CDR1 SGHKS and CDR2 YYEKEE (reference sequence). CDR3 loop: CASSSTGTANEKLFF. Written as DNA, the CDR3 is TGTGCCAGCAGCTCTACTGGGACAGCGAATGAAAAACTGTTTTTT.

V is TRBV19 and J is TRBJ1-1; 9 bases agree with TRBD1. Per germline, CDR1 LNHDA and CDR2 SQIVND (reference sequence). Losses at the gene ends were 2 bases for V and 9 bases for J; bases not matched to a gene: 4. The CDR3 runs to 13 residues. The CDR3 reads CASSITGTGQAFF. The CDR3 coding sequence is TGTGCCAGTAGTATAACCGGGACAGGGCAAGCTTTCTTT.

The DNA of the CDR3 is TGTGCCAGCACCCCTAGACGAAGGTACCAAGAGACCCAGTACTTC. As protein: CASTPRRRYQETQYF. The V gene is TRBV28, the J gene TRBJ2-5; D is unclear. Germline CDR1 is MDHEN and CDR2 is SYDVKM. The CDR3 spans 15 residues. V was clipped by 7 bases and J by 0 bases, with 15 bases between them.

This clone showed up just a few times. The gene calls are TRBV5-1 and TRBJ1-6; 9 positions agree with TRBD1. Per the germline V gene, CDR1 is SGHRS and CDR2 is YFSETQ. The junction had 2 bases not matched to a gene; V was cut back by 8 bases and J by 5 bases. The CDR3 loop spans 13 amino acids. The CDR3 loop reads CASGTGNNSPLHF. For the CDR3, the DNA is TGCGCCAGTGGGACAGGGAATAATTCACCCCTCCACTTT.

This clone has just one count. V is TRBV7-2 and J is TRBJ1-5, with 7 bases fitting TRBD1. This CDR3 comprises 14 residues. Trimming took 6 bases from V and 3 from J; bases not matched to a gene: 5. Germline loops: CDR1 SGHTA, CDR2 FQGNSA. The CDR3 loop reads CASSSDRVNQPQHF. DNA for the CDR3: TGTGCCAGCAGTTCTGACAGGGTCAATCAGCCCCAGCATTTT. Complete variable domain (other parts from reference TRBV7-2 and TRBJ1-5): GAGVSQSPSNKVTEKGKDVELRCDPISGHTALYWYRQSLGQGLEFLIYFQGNSAPDKSGLPSDRFSAERTGGSVSTLTIQRTQQEDSAVYLCASSSDRVNQPQHFGDGTRLSIL.

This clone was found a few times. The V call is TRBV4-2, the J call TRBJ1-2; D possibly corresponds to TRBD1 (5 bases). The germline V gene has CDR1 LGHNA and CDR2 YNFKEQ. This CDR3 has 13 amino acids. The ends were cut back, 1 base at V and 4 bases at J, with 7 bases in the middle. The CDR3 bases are TGTGCCAGCAGCCAAGTGGGGGGCTATGGCTACACCTTC. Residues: CASSQVGGYGYTF.

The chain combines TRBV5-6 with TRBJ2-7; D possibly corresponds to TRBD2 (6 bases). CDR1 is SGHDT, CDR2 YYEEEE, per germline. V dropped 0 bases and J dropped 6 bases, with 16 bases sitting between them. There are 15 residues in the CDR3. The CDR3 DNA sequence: TGTGCCAGCAGCTTGGTCGGGGGTGAGGGCTCCGAGCAGTACTTC. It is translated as CASSLVGGEGSEQYF.